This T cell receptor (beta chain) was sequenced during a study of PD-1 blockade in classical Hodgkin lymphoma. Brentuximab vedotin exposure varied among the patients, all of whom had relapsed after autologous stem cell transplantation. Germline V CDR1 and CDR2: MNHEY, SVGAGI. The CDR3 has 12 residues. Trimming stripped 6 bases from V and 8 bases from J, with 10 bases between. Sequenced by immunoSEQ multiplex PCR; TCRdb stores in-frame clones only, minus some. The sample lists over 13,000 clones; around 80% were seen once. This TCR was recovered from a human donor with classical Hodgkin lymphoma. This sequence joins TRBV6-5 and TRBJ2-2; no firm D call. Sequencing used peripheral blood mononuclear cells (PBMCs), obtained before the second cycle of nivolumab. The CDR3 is CASRLSAGELFF. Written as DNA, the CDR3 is TGTGCCAGCAGGCTAAGTGCGGGGGAGCTGTTTTTT.